The 10 T cell receptor beta chains below all came from one sample that was sequenced in a study of CD8+ T cells in alopecia areata. Extracted RNA was reverse transcribed, and the resulting cDNA served as sequencing template. TCRdb's copy holds only in-frame clones and misses some; the assay was immunoSEQ multiplex PCR. The data show about 190,000 clones, around 50% seen once. This sample comprised CD4+ T cells sorted from blood, obtained at week 0. Receptors originate from a human donor with alopecia areata.

V and J are TRBV6-5 and TRBJ2-3; 7 nucleotides agree with TRBD1. The V gene end was trimmed by 5 bases and the J gene end by 3 bases; junction bases not matched to a gene: 8. Per the germline V gene, CDR1 is MNHEY and CDR2 is SVGAGI. This CDR3 region has 15 residues. The CDR3: CASSKGQLLTDTQYF. The CDR3 nucleotides are TGTGCCAGCAGTAAGGGACAGCTACTAACAGATACGCAGTATTTT.

This chain connects TRBV2 to TRBJ2-5; unclear D gene. V lost 3 bases and J lost 2, with 10 bases in between. The CDR3 is made up of 14 amino acids. Germline CDR1 is SNHLY and CDR2 is FYNNEI. CDR3 DNA: TGTGCCAGCAGTGAGGAAGGGTTTCAAGAGACCCAGTACTTC. Protein: CASSEEGFQETQYF.

V is TRBV30 and J is TRBJ1-1; no reliable D call. Germline V gene data show CDR1 as GTSNPN and CDR2 as SVGIG (reference sequence). This CDR3 spans 14 amino acids. Deletions cut 3 bases from V and 8 bases from J, with 19 bases between. This CDR3 reads CAWRNQPSLREAFF. The CDR3, as DNA: TGTGCCTGGAGAAACCAACCTTCCCTCAGGGAAGCTTTCTTT. The full variable domain, in which reference TRBV30 and TRBJ1-1 provide the parts outside the CDR3, is SQTIHQWPATLVQPVGSPLSLECTVEGTSNPNLYWYRQAAGRGLQLLFYSVGIGQISSEVPQNLSASRPQDRQFILSSKKLLLSDSGFYLCAWRNQPSLREAFFGQGTRLTVV.

The rearrangement joins TRBV25-1 to TRBJ2-2; D possibly corresponds to TRBD2 (5 bases). Deletions cut 4 bases from V and 9 bases from J, with 18 bases between. This CDR3 region has 15 residues. Germline values: CDR1 MGHDK, CDR2 SYGVNS. CDR3 coding DNA: TGTGCCAGCAGTGTGGACTTCCCGTCCTCCCGGGAGCTGTTTTTT. It encodes CASSVDFPSSRELFF.

The J gene is TRBJ2-7, the V gene TRBV6-1, with D possibly TRBD2 on 5 matching bases. Trimming shortened V by 2 bases and J by 3 bases, and 11 bases separated the two germline ends. The germline CDR1 and CDR2 sequences are MNHNS and SASEGT. The CDR3 is made up of 14 amino acids. CDR3 nucleotide sequence: TGTGCCAGCAGTGAACCGCCTAGCATCTACGAGCAGTACTTC. Protein sequence: CASSEPPSIYEQYF.

This chain joins TRBV5-1 and TRBJ2-5, with 10 bases that match TRBD1. CDR1 and CDR2 (germline): SGHRS, YFSETQ. The ends lost 0 bases at V and 5 bases at J; junction bases unmatched: 7. This CDR3 has 16 residues. The chain's CDR3 is CASSLAPGQGSETQYF. The CDR3 DNA reads TGCGCCAGCAGCTTGGCACCGGGACAGGGGTCCGAGACCCAGTACTTC.

This clone was counted between two and nine times. This chain joins TRBV30 and TRBJ1-1; TRBD1 aligns across 9 bases. Germline loops: CDR1 GTSNPN, CDR2 SVGIG (reference sequence). This CDR3 contains 13 residues. V lost 8 bases to trimming and J lost 2 bases; unmatched junction nucleotides: 6. Here the CDR3 reads CAADRGLNTEAFF. CDR3 DNA: TGTGCCGCCGACAGGGGGTTAAACACTGAAGCTTTCTTT. The variable domain in full, completed from reference TRBV30 and TRBJ1-1, reads SQTIHQWPATLVQPVGSPLSLECTVEGTSNPNLYWYRQAAGRGLQLLFYSVGIGQISSEVPQNLSASRPQDRQFILSSKKLLLSDSGFYLCAADRGLNTEAFFGQGTRLTVV.

This chain connects TRBV5-1 to TRBJ1-6; D unclear. The length of the CDR3 is 16 residues. V was pared by 5 bases and J by 4 bases, with 16 bases between. Germline values: CDR1 SGHRS, CDR2 YFSETQ. The CDR3 loop reads CASSFGEIGYNSPLHF. CDR3 coding DNA: TGCGCCAGCAGTTTCGGGGAAATTGGGTATAATTCACCCCTCCACTTT.

V is TRBV30 and J is TRBJ2-5; possible D gene TRBD1, 5 bases. CDR1 and CDR2 (germline): GTSNPN, SVGIG (reference sequence). This CDR3 comprises 16 residues. Trimming pared 0 bases from V and 0 bases from J, leaving 14 bases between. CDR3 protein: CAWSVRLGAYQETQYF. The CDR3 nucleotides are TGTGCCTGGAGTGTTCGCCTTGGGGCCTACCAAGAGACCCAGTACTTC.

V gene TRBV30 combines with J gene TRBJ2-5, with D possibly TRBD1 on 6 matching bases. This CDR3 spans 14 amino acids. Germline lookup yields CDR1 GTSNPN and CDR2 SVGIG (reference sequence). V lost 2 bases and J lost 4, with 14 bases in between. CDR3 sequence: CAWSTGTPRETQYF. The CDR3 region has the DNA TGTGCCTGGAGTACCGGGACACCAAGAGAGACCCAGTACTTC.